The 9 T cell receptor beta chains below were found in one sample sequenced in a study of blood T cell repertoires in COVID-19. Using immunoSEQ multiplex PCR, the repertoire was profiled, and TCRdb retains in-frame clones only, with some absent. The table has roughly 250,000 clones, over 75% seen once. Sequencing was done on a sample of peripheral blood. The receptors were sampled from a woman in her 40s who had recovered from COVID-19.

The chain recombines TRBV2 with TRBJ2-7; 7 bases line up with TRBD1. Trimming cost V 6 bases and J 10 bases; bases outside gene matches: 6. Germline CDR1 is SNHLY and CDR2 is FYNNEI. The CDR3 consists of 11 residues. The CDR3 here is CASSPDRDQYF. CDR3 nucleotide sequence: TGTGCCAGCAGCCCTGACAGGGACCAGTACTTC. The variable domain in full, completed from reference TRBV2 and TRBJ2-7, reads EPEVTQTPSHQVTQMGQEVILRCVPISNHLYFYWYRQILGQKVEFLVSFYNNEISEKSEIFDDQFSVERPDGSNFTLKIRSTKLEDSAMYFCASSPDRDQYFGPGTRLTVT.

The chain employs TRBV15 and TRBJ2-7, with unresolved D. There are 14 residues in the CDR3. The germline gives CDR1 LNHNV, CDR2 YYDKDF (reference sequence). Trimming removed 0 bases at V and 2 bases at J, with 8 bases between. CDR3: CATSRDGGAYEQYF. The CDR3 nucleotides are TGTGCCACCAGCAGAGATGGCGGTGCCTACGAGCAGTACTTC.

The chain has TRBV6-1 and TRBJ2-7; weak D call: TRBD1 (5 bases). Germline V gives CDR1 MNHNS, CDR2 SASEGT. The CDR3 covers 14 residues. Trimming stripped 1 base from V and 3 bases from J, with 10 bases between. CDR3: CASSEGGTIYEQYF. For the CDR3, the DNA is TGTGCCAGCAGTGAAGGGGGCACAATCTACGAGCAGTACTTC.

The CDR3 DNA is TGTGCCAGCAGCTTGCGGGGACAGCCGGGAGAGACCCAGTACTTC. This sequence encodes CASSLRGQPGETQYF. The rearrangement joins TRBV7-3 to TRBJ2-5, with D maybe TRBD1 (7 bases). The CDR3 spans 15 residues. Deletions cut 3 bases from V and 4 bases from J, with 15 bases between. Germline V gene data show CDR1 as SGHTA and CDR2 as FQGTGA.

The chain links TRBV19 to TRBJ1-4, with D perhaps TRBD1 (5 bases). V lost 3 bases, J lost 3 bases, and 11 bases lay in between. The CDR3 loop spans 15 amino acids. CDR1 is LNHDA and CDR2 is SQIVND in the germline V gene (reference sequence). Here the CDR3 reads CASSMGGRPNEKLFF. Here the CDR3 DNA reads TGTGCCAGTAGTATGGGGGGTCGGCCTAATGAAAAACTGTTTTTT.

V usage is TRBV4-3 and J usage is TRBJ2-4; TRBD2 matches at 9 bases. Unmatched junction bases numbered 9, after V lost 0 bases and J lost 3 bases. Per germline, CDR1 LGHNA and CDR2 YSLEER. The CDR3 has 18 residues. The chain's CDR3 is CASSQDTWRGGHKNIQYF. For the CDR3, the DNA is TGCGCCAGCAGCCAAGACACATGGCGGGGGGGGCACAAAAACATTCAGTACTTC.

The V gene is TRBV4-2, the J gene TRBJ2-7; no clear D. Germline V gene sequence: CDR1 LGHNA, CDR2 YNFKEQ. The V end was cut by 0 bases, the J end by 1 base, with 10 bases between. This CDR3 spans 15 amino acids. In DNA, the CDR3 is TGTGCCAGCAGCCAAGAAATCACCGGGTCCTACGAGCAGTACTTC. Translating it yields CASSQEITGSYEQYF.

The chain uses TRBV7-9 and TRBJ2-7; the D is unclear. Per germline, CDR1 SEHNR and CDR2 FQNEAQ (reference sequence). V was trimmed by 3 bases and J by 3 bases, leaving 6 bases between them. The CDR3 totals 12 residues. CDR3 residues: CASSFSGYEQYF. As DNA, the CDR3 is TGTGCCAGCAGCTTCAGTGGCTACGAGCAGTACTTC.

CDR3 DNA sequence: TGTGCCAGCAGTTACCCCTCGTGGAGGGGTGGTGAGCAGTTCTTC. As protein: CASSYPSWRGGEQFF. V and J are TRBV5-8 and TRBJ2-1; possibly TRBD2 for D (6 bases). Trimming took 5 bases from V and 9 from J, leaving 21 bases between them. This CDR3 is built from 15 residues. CDR1 and CDR2 from the germline V gene are SGHTS and YDEGEE.